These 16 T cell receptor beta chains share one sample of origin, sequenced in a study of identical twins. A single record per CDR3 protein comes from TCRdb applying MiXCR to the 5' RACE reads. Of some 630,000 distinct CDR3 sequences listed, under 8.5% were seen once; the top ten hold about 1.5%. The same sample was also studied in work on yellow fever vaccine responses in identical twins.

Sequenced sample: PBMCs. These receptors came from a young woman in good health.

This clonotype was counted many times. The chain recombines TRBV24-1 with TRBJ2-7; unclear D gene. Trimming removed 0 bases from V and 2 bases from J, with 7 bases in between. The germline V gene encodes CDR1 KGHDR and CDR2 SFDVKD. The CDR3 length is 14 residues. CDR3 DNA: TGTGCCACCAGTGATTTGAACTATCCCTACGAGCAGTACGTC. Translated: CATSDLNYPYEQYV.

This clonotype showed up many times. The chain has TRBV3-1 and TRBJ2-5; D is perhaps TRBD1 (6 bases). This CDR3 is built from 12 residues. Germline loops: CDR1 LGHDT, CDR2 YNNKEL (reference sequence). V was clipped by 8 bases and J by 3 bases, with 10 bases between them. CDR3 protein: CASGGRKETQYF. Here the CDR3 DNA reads TGTGCCAGCGGGGGCCGAAAAGAGACCCAGTACTTC.

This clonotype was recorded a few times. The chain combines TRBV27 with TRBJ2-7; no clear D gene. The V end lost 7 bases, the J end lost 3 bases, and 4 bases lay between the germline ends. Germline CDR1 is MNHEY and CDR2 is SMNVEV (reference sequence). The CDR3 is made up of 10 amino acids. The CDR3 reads CASTFYEQYV. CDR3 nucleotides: TGTGCCAGCACCTTCTACGAGCAGTACGTC.

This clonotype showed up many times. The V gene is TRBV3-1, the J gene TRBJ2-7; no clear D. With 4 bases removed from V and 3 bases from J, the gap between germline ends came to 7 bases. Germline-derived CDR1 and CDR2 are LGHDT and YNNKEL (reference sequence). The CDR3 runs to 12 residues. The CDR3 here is CASSPYGYEQYF. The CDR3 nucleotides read TGTGCCAGCAGCCCCTATGGCTACGAGCAGTACTTC.

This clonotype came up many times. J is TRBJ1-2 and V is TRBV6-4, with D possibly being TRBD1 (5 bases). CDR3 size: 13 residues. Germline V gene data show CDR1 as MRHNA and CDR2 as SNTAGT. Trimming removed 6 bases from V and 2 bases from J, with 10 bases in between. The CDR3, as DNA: TGTGCCAGCAGCGCCGGACAAAACTATGGCTACACCTTC. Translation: CASSAGQNYGYTF.

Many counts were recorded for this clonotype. CDR3 in amino acids: CASSVAGSFPTDTQYF. The CDR3 DNA reads TGTGCCAGCAGTGTCGCGGGGAGTTTCCCCACAGATACGCAGTATTTT. The V gene is TRBV28, the J gene TRBJ2-3, with a possible D match to TRBD2 (6 bases). The CDR3 has 16 amino acids. The germline V gene encodes CDR1 MDHEN and CDR2 SYDVKM. The V and J ends lost 5 bases and 2 bases respectively, with 17 bases between them.

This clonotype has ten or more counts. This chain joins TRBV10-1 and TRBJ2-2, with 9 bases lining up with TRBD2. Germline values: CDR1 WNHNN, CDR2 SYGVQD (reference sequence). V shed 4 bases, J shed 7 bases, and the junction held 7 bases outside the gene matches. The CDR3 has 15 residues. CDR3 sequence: CASSVTSGELGELFF. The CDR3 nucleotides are TGCGCCAGCAGTGTGACTAGCGGAGAACTCGGGGAGCTGTTTTTT.

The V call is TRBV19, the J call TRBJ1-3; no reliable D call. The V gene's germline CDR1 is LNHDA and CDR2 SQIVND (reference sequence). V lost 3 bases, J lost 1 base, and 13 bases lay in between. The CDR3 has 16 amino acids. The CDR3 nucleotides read TGTGCCAGTAGTATTTCGGGGAAATCATCTGGAAACACCATATATTTT. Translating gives CASSISGKSSGNTIYF.

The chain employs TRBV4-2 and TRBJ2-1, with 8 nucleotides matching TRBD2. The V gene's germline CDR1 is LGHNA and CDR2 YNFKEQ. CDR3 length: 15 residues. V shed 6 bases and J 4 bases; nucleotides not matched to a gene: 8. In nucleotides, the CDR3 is TGTGCCAGCAGGACGGAACTAGCGGAATACAATGAGCAGTTCTTC. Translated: CASRTELAEYNEQFF.

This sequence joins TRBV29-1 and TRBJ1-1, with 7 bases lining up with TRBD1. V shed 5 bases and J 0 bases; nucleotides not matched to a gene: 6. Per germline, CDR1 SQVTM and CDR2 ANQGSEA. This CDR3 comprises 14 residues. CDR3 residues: CSVHLGTVNTEAFF. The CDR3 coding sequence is TGCAGCGTTCACTTGGGGACAGTGAACACTGAAGCTTTCTTT.

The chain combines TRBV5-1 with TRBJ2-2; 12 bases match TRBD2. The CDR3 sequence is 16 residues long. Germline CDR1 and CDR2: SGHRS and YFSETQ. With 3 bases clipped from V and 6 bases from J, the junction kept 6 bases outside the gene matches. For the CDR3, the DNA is TGCGCCAGCAGCTCCATTTCTAGCGGGGGGGCCGGGGAGCTGTTTTTT. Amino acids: CASSSISSGGAGELFF.

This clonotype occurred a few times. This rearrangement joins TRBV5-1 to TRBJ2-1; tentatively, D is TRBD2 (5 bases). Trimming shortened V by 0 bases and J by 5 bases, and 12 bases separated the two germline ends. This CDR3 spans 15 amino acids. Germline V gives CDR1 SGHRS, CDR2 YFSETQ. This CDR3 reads CASSLGTHNNNEQFF. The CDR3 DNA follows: TGCGCCAGCAGCTTGGGGACTCACAATAACAATGAGCAGTTCTTC.

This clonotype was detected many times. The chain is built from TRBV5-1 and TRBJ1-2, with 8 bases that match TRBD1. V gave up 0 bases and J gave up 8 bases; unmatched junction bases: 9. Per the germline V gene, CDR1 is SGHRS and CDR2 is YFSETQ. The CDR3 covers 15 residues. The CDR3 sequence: CASSLDGQGLWGYTF. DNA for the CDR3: TGCGCCAGCAGCTTGGATGGACAGGGCCTTTGGGGCTACACCTTC.

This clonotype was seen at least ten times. CDR3: CASCRDNSYEQYF. CDR3 nucleotides: TGTGCCAGCTGCCGGGACAACTCCTACGAGCAGTACTTC. The rearrangement joins TRBV2 to TRBJ2-7; the D gene is possibly TRBD1 (6 bases). V was trimmed by 8 bases and J by 0 bases, leaving 11 bases between them. Germline V gene lookup returns CDR1 SNHLY and CDR2 FYNNEI. The CDR3 extends over 13 amino acids.

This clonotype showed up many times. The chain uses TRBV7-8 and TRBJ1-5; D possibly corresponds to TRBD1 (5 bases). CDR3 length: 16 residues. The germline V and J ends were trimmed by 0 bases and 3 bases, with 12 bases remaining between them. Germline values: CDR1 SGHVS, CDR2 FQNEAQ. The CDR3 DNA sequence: TGTGCCAGCAGCTTAGCGGGTCAGGGAGTCAATCAGCCCCAGCATTTT. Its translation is CASSLAGQGVNQPQHF.

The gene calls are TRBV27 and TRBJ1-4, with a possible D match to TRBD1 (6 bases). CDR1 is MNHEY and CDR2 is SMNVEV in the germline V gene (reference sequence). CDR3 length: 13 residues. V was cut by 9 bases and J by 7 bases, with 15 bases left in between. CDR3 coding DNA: TGTGCCAGTTCACAGGGACCAGGTGAAAAACTGTTTTTT. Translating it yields CASSQGPGEKLFF.